The T cell receptor (beta chain) described here comes from a study of T cell clonotyping in hematopoietic cell transplantation. Study results and limitations: At the given depth, recipient repertoires were over 97% de novo clonotypes. No sorting was done, leaving CD4 and CD8 contributions mixed. Recipient TCR diversity dropped after transplant; expanded clonotypes rose from day 30 to 180.

Turning to this clone: Antigen unknown.

Germline V gene lookup returns CDR1 SGHVS and CDR2 FNYEAQ. This CDR3 has 17 residues. The V and J ends lost 5 bases and 2 bases, in that order; junction bases with no gene match: 13. Using immunoSEQ multiplex PCR, the repertoire was profiled, and TCRdb retains in-frame clones only, with some absent. The table lists about 13,000 clones, 80% to 95% of them singletons. Specimen: peripheral blood mononuclear cells. This sequence originates from a man between 25 and 39 years old in good health. Some clones in this sample may be carry-over from other donors' samples. The chain carries TRBV7-6 and TRBJ2-7; 9 bases align to TRBD1. CDR3 coding DNA: TGTGCCAGCAGCGAAATCTCCGGGACAGGGATAACCTACGAGCAGTACTTC. It specifies CASSEISGTGITYEQYF.